This TCR beta chain was documented in a study of post-analysis software for immune sequencing data. Study information: Relapsing-remitting, secondary progressive and progressive-relapsing forms of multiple sclerosis all featured among disease courses.

Unique molecular identifiers were present in the TCR beta cDNA libraries. A population of 1 to 10 million T cells gave rise to roughly 490,000 cDNA molecules. TCRdb re-called the PCR reads with MiXCR, one entry per CDR3 protein. The sample lists 650,000 to 850,000 distinct CDR3 sequences, approximately 53% occurring once. On this clonotype: Antigen: not known.

Unmatched junction bases numbered 11, after V lost 3 bases and J lost 2 bases. The CDR3 length is 18 residues. Study results and limitations: The normalized Chao1 diversity of multiple sclerosis patients was significantly lower than that of controls. Among five TRBV segments more frequent in patients than controls were TRBV5-6, TRBV5-1 and TRBV20-1. F-measure co-clustering was strong for batch-matched samples.

The genes are TRBV12-3 or TRBV12-4 and TRBJ2-3; TRBD2 aligns across 10 bases. The sample consisted of blood. This clonotype was sampled from a girl aged 10 to 17 with multiple sclerosis. CDR3: CASSFTASGSSFTDTQYF. The DNA for the CDR3 is TGTGCCAGCAGTTTCACGGCTAGCGGGAGTTCGTTCACAGATACGCAGTATTTT.